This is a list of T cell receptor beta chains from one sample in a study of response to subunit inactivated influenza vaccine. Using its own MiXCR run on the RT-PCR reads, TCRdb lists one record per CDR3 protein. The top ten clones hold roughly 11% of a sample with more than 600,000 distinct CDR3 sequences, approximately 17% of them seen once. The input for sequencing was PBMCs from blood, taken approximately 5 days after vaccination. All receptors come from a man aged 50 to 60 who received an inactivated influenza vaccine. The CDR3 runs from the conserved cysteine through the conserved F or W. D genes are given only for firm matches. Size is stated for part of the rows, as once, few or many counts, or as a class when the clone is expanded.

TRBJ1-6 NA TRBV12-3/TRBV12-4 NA TGTGCCAGCAGTCAGGATGGAGCGTATTCACCCCTCCACTTT CASSQDGAYSPLHF
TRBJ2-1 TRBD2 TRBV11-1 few TGTGCCAGCAGCCAAAGAGCGGGAGGGACCTACAATGAGCAGTTCTTC CASSQRAGGTYNEQFF
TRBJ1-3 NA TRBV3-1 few TGTGCCAGCAGCCAAGCTAGAACAGGCGTCTCTGGAAACACCATATATTTT CASSQARTGVSGNTIYF
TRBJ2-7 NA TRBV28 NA TGTGCCATACACGAGCAGTACTTC CAIHEQYF
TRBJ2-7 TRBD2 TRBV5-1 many TGCGCCAGCAGCCGGGAGGGACACCAGTACTTC CASSREGHQYF
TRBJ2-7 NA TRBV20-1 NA TGCAGTGCTAGCGGGCAGGGTGGATACGAGCAGTACTTC CSASGQGGYEQYF
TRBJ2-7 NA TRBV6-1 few TGTGCCAGCAGTGAACGTGTGAATCAGCAGTACTTC CASSERVNQQYF
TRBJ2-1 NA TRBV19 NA TGTGCCAGTAGTGCCCGGGGTAATGAGCAGTTCTTC CASSARGNEQFF
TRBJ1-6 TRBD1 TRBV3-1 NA TGTGCCAGCAGCCCTGGGACAGGGTGGGCTTCACCCCTCCACTTT CASSPGTGWASPLHF
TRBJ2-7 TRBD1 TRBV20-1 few TGCAGTGCTAGTTGGGACAGAAGCCCCTACGAGCAGTACTTC CSASWDRSPYEQYF
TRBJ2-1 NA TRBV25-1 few TGTGCCAGCAGTCCCTTGGACGGCTATGAGCAGTTCTTC CASSPLDGYEQFF
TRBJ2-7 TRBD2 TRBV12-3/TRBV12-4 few TGTGCCAGCAGCTGGACAGTAAGCGGGGGGGGGAAGTACTTC CASSWTVSGGGKYF
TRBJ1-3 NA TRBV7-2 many TGTGCCAGCAGCTTAAACCCTCGAAACACCATATATTTT CASSLNPRNTIYF
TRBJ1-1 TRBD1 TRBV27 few TGTGCCAGCAGTGCGCAGGGGGAGAACACTGAAGCTTTCTTT CASSAQGENTEAFF
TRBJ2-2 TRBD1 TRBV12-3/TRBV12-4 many TGTGCCAGCATACAGGGGCTCTTCACCGGGGAGCTGTTTTTT CASIQGLFTGELFF
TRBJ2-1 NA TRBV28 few TGTGCCAGCAGCCCCAAAATCCGACTCGCGGGCTACTACAATGAGCAGTTCTTC CASSPKIRLAGYYNEQFF
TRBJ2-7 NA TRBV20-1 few TGCAGTGCTAGGGGGCTTTCGATTTACGAGCAGTACTTC CSARGLSIYEQYF
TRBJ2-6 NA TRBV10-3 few TGTGCCATCAGTGGGGCTCACTCTCAGGGGGCCAACGTCCTGACTTTC CAISGAHSQGANVLTF
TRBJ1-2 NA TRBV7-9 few TGTGCCAGCAGCTTAGGTTACAGGACAAACTATGGCTACACCTTC CASSLGYRTNYGYTF
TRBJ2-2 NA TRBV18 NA TGTGCCAGCTCGCTCGGGACACTCCACACCGGGGAGCTGTTTTTT CASSLGTLHTGELFF